Following are 20 T cell receptor beta chains from one sample sequenced in a study of CXCR3-negative and CXCR3-positive naive CD8 T cells. Study-level results: Compared with CXCR3-negative naive cells, CXCR3-positive naive cells showed more hydrophobic TRB CDR3s.

It was by 5' RACE with UMI labels that the TRB cDNA libraries were prepared. Reanalyzing the 5' RACE reads, TCRdb keeps one entry per CDR3 protein, without DNA. This sample carries roughly 110,000 distinct CDR3 sequences, with 0.35% to 0.4% going to the ten biggest clones. These receptors lack a known antigen. The source material was naive CXCR3+ CD8+ T cells from blood. The subset is: CD45RO-CCR7+CD27+CD95- naive CD8+ T cells expressing CXCR3 (TNR3+). The source of these receptors is a human donor in good health. Some clones in this sample may be carry-over from other donors' samples.

The chain recombines TRBV4-2 with TRBJ2-1; lacking DNA, the TRBD2 call made by TCRdb goes unchecked. The CDR3 has 17 amino acids. Germline-derived CDR1 and CDR2 are LGHNA and YNFKEQ. The CDR3 is CASSQDQRDGLWNEQFF.

The chain employs TRBV28 and TRBJ2-3; the D gene TCRdb calls, TRBD1, cannot be checked with no DNA. The CDR3 runs 16 residues. The germline V gene encodes CDR1 MDHEN and CDR2 SYDVKM. CDR3: CASSLRGRGKTDTQYF.

This chain joins TRBV4-3 and TRBJ1-1; absent DNA, TCRdb's TRBD1 call cannot be checked. This CDR3 comprises 14 residues. The germline gives CDR1 LGHNA, CDR2 YSLEER. CDR3 amino acids: CASSQLRVSTEAFF.

The chain links TRBV3-1 to TRBJ1-1. This CDR3 spans 13 amino acids. Germline loops: CDR1 LGHDT, CDR2 YNNKEL (reference sequence). Here the CDR3 reads CASSQDFDPEAFF.

The CDR3 here is CASSIGAGRSNTEAFF. This chain uses TRBV19 with TRBJ1-1; absent DNA, TCRdb's TRBD1 call cannot be checked. Germline-derived CDR1 and CDR2 are LNHDA and SQIVND (reference sequence). This CDR3 has 16 residues.

The chain employs TRBV14 and TRBJ2-7; the TRBD1 assignment by TCRdb is unverifiable without DNA. Germline V gene lookup returns CDR1 SGHDN and CDR2 FVKESK. The CDR3 extends over 16 amino acids. The CDR3 sequence: CASSQSTTGLDYEQYF.

V is TRBV20-1 and J is TRBJ2-7; TCRdb's D call of TRBD1 is untestable without DNA. CDR1 and CDR2 from the germline V gene are DFQATT and SNEGSKA (reference sequence). The CDR3 is 12 residues long. The CDR3 loop reads CSANRGGYEQYF.

V gene TRBV6-2 or TRBV6-3 combines with J gene TRBJ2-7. The CDR3 spans 14 residues. Germline-derived CDR1 and CDR2 are MNHEY and SVGEGT. The CDR3 here is CASSYEPSAYEQYF.

The chain carries TRBV7-7 and TRBJ1-2; with no DNA, the TCRdb D assignment of TRBD1 cannot be verified. Per germline, CDR1 SSHAT and CDR2 FNYEAQ (reference sequence). The CDR3 runs 18 residues. CDR3 in amino acids: CASSLKGSRERTRWGYTF. Looking up the rest from reference TRBV7-7 and TRBJ1-2 gives the full variable domain: GAGVSQSPRYKVTKRGQDVTLRCDPISSHATLYWYQQALGQGPEFLTYFNYEAQPDKSGLPSDRFSAERPEGSISTLTIQRTEQRDSAMYRCASSLKGSRERTRWGYTFGSGTRLTVV.

This rearrangement joins TRBV27 to TRBJ2-1. The CDR3 sequence is 14 residues long. Germline values: CDR1 MNHEY, CDR2 SMNVEV (reference sequence). CDR3 sequence: CASSLLQTHNEQFF.

The chain's CDR3 is CSVSPPYGYTF. The rearrangement joins TRBV20-1 to TRBJ1-2; TCRdb gives TRBD1 as the D gene, but with no DNA this cannot be confirmed. Germline lookup yields CDR1 DFQATT and CDR2 SNEGSKA (reference sequence). The CDR3 has 11 amino acids.

CDR3 region: CASSPERGLNTEAFF. This chain connects TRBV3-1 to TRBJ1-1. The CDR3 spans 15 residues. The germline gives CDR1 LGHDT, CDR2 YNNKEL (reference sequence).

V is TRBV7-9 and J is TRBJ2-7; TCRdb returns TRBD1, unconfirmable since there is no DNA. The V gene's germline CDR1 is SEHNR and CDR2 FQNEAQ (reference sequence). The CDR3 is 15 residues long. The CDR3 is CASHWGDPLIYEQYF.

The V call is TRBV29-1, the J call TRBJ1-2; TCRdb's D call of TRBD1 is untestable without DNA. The CDR3 has 15 residues. Germline CDR1 and CDR2: SQVTM and ANQGSEA. The CDR3 is CSVVSRVGNTYGYTF. Variable domain in full (rest from reference TRBV29-1 and TRBJ1-2): SAVISQKPSRDICQRGTSLTIQCQVDSQVTMMFWYRQQPGQSLTLIATANQGSEATYESGFVIDKFPISRPNLTFSTLTVSNMSPEDSSIYLCSVVSRVGNTYGYTFGSGTRLTVV.

The chain couples TRBV7-3 to TRBJ2-3. The CDR3 has 15 amino acids. Germline-derived CDR1 and CDR2 are SGHTA and FQGTGA. The CDR3 loop is CASRLTGETTDTQYF.

The rearrangement joins TRBV6-5 to TRBJ2-1; lacking DNA, the TRBD2 call made by TCRdb goes unchecked. The CDR3 is made up of 16 amino acids. Per the germline V gene, CDR1 is MNHEY and CDR2 is SVGAGI. The CDR3 here is CASSYSTAGGYNEQFF.

The CDR3 is CASSLGQGAYTEAFF. This rearrangement joins TRBV7-2 to TRBJ1-1; the D call of TRBD1 rests on TCRdb alone, since no DNA is present to check it. CDR3 length equals 15 residues. Germline V CDR1 and CDR2: SGHTA, FQGNSA.

The CDR3 sequence: CASSWGGPPTYEQYF. The rearrangement joins TRBV5-1 to TRBJ2-7; TCRdb calls TRBD1, which cannot be checked without DNA. The germline V gene encodes CDR1 SGHRS and CDR2 YFSETQ. The CDR3 loop spans 15 amino acids.

The J gene is TRBJ2-1, the V gene TRBV7-6. The CDR3 extends over 15 amino acids. The germline V gene has CDR1 SGHVS and CDR2 FNYEAQ. CDR3 amino acids: CASSLDAGSYNEQFF.

The gene calls are TRBV30 and TRBJ2-7; TCRdb designates TRBD1, a call that cannot be tested without DNA. The CDR3 totals 12 residues. From germline, CDR1 is GTSNPN and CDR2 SVGIG (reference sequence). The CDR3 sequence: CAWRTGGSEQYF.